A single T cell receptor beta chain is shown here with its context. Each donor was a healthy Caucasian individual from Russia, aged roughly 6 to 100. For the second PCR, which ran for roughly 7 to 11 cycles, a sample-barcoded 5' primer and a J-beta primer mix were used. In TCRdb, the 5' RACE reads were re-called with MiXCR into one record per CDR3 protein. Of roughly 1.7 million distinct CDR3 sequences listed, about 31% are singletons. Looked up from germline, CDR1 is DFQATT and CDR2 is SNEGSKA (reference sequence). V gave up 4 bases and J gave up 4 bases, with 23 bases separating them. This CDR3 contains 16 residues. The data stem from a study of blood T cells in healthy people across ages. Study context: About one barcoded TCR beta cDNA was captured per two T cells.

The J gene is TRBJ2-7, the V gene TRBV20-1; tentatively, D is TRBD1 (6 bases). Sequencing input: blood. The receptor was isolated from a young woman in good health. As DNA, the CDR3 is TGCAGTGCTAAACAGGGTTTCGGGTATTTGGTGTACGAGCAGTACTTC. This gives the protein CSAKQGFGYLVYEQYF.